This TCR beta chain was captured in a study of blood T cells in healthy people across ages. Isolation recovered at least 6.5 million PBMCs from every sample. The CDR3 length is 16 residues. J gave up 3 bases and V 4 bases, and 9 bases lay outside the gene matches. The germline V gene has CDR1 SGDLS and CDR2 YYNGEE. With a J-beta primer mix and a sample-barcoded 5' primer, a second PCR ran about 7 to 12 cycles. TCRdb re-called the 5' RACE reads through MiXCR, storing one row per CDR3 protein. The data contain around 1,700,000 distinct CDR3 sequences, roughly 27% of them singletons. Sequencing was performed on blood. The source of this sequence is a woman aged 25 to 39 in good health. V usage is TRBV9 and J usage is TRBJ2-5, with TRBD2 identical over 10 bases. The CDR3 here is CASSRVAGGSEETQYF. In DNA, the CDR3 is TGTGCCAGCAGCCGAGTAGCGGGGGGATCGGAAGAGACCCAGTACTTC.